A single sample gave rise to the 5 T cell receptor beta chains below, sequenced in a study of HIV-infected children after antiretroviral therapy interruption. Treatment defined: PENTA 11 planned treatment interruption arm or continuous ART arm. Unique molecular identifiers were included in an RNA-based 3' RACE TCR library. TCRdb passed the 3' RACE reads through MiXCR, listing each CDR3 protein once. The sample shows 35,000 to 50,000 distinct CDR3 sequences, over 6% of them seen only once. The source material was CD45RA+ CD4+ T cells from PBMCs, pooled from several time points, sampled from a donor given antiretroviral therapy, either interrupted or continuous. Specified subset: naive CD4+ CD45RA+ CD45RO- T cells. All receptors come from a pool of human donors with HIV.

This clonotype was seen at least ten times. The chain recombines TRBV4-1 with TRBJ1-6; D is unresolved. Germline values: CDR1 MGHRA, CDR2 YSYEKL. Between the trimmed V and J ends, which lost 1 base and 9 bases, there was a span of 4 bases. The CDR3 runs 12 residues. In DNA form, the CDR3 reads TGCGCCAGCAGCCAAGGCGGTTCACCCCTCCACTTT. Protein sequence: CASSQGGSPLHF.

Ten or more counts support this clonotype. The V and J genes are TRBV12-3 or TRBV12-4 and TRBJ1-6; D not certain. Trimming stripped 4 bases from V and 9 bases from J, with 13 bases between. The length of the CDR3 is 14 residues. CDR3 residues: CASSSEGRSSPLHF. The CDR3 DNA is TGTGCCAGCAGTTCCGAGGGAAGGAGTTCACCCCTCCACTTT.

This clonotype was seen many times. V usage is TRBV28 and J usage is TRBJ2-1; maybe TRBD2 (5 bases). From germline, CDR1 is MDHEN and CDR2 SYDVKM. With 5 bases removed from V and 6 bases from J, the gap between germline ends came to 11 bases. The CDR3 length is 13 residues. CDR3 sequence (DNA): TGTGCCAGCAGTAAGGACTGGAGCAATGAGCAGTTCTTC. Translated: CASSKDWSNEQFF.

This clonotype was seen ten or more times. The chain couples TRBV29-1 to TRBJ1-1; 7 bases line up with TRBD1. This CDR3 region has 14 residues. After removal of 2 bases from V and 0 bases from J, the junction contained 3 bases not matched to a gene. Germline assignment: CDR1 SQVTM and CDR2 ANQGSEA. CDR3 sequence: CSVERDSMNTEAFF. For the CDR3, the DNA is TGCAGCGTTGAACGGGACAGTATGAACACTGAAGCTTTCTTT.

This clonotype was observed many times. The CDR3 DNA follows: TGTGCCAGTAGTATTCCGGGACAGGGGCGCTACGAGCAGTACTTC. It is translated as CASSIPGQGRYEQYF. The chain employs TRBV19 and TRBJ2-7; 10 bases are a match to TRBD1. The V segment lost 3 bases and the J segment 3 bases; nucleotides outside the gene matches: 5. The CDR3 is 15 amino acids. Germline V gene data show CDR1 as LNHDA and CDR2 as SQIVND (reference sequence).